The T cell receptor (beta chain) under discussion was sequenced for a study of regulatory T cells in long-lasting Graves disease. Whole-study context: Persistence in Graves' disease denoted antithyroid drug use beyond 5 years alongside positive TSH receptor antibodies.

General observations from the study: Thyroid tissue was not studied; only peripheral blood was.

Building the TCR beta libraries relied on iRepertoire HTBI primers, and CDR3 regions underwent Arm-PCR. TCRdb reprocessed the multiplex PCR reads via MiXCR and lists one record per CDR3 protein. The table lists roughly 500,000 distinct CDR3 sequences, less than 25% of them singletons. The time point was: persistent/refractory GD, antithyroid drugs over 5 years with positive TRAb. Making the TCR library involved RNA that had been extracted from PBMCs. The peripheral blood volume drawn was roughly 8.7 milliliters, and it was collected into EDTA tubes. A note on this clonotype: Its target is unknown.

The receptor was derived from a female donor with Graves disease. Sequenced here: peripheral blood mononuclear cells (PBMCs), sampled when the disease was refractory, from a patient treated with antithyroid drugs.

CDR3 amino acids: CASKYTGEGTQNYGYTF. The DNA for the CDR3 is TGCGCCAGCAAATATACAGGGGAAGGAACACAAAACTATGGCTACACCTTC. The rearrangement joins TRBV4-1 to TRBJ1-2; 7 nucleotides agree with TRBD1. The CDR3 runs to 17 residues. CDR1 is MGHRA and CDR2 is YSYEKL in the germline V gene. The J segment lost 2 bases and the V segment lost 7 bases, leaving 16 bases of the junction unmatched.